These T cell receptor beta chains were read from a single sample in a study of shared clonotypes between healthy human individuals. Libraries were prepared by immunoSEQ multiplex PCR; TCRdb keeps only in-frame clonotypes and omits some of them. Among about 2.4 million clones, under 95% were seen once, and the ten largest hold roughly 0.39%. Sequenced input: naive CD4+ T cells from PBMCs. The origin of the receptors is a man between 18 and 29 years old in good health. Some clones in this sample may be carry-over from other donors' samples. The CDR3 runs from the conserved cysteine through the conserved F or W. Fields, in order: V gene, CDR3 protein.

TRBV18 | CASSPGAGELFF
TRBV4-1 | CASSQFAGMNQPQHF
TRBV6-6 | CASNPQGPTEAFF
TRBV10-1 | CASSPQGLSYGYTF
TRBV4-1 | CASSQPRRGTTQIELFF
TRBV7-6 | CASSPLQGSGYEQYF
TRBV5-6 | CASSSYGTAQETQYF
TRBV7-6 | CASSRAGGPSTDTQYF
TRBV6-5 | CASSYSIGRGTGELFF
TRBV7-9 | CASSSMAEAFF
TRBV7-3 | CASSLSGGLRNNEQFF
TRBV4-3 | CASSQVLNTEAFF
TRBV6-4 | CASSVTPNTEAFF
TRBV29-1 | CSVGLAGVGEQYF
TRBV29-1 | CSVARGLSYNEQFF
TRBV28 | CASSTTRGTGELFF
TRBV19 | CASNRGEVGYTF
TRBV5-1 | CASSEGQNQETQYF
TRBV2 | CATTAATGGTGELFF
TRBV6-5 | CASSTTGTGAETQYF
TRBV18 | CASSPGQGDEKLFF
TRBV7-3 | CASKGQGADTEAFF
TRBV7-2 | CASSLVGTGSIRQPQHF
TRBV5-1 | CASTPGGHNEQFF
TRBV5-1 | CASSLLVAGNAGELFF
TRBV19 | CASRRVSGDQPQHF
TRBV9 | CASSVAYVHGELFF
TRBV11-2 | CASSSRDYADTQYF
TRBV7-2 | CASSRTGSPSEKLFF
TRBV5-1 | CASSFGDPRQDF
TRBV13 | CASSLGGYALRTDTQYF
TRBV5-1 | CASSLAPGQQETQYF
TRBV7-9 | CASSLAGPLGNEQFF
TRBV27 | CASSATGTQSYEQYF
TRBV7-2 | CASSLEASGSSYEQYF
TRBV7-3 | CASSPWVAGTDTQYF
TRBV2 | CASTVTSVDTQYF
TRBV5-1 | CASSGVDKNIQYF
TRBV5-1 | CASSLGSEETQYF
TRBV10-3 | CAISESGGSSNQPQHF
TRBV6-5 | CASRTGSQPQHF
TRBV28 | CASSPTGLAKNIQYF
TRBV5-4 | CASSLSGRNYGYTF
TRBV7-2 | CASSRDRVNTEAFF
TRBV5-1 | CASTPLAGGVYEQYF
TRBV7-9 | CASSLRGGVTRETQYF